Presented here are 26 T cell receptor beta chains from one specimen sequenced in a study of regulatory T cells in long-lasting Graves disease. Arm-PCR of CDR3 regions with iRepertoire HTBI primers generated TCR beta libraries. TCRdb recomputed calls from the multiplex PCR reads with MiXCR, one row per CDR3 protein. The sample holds under 500,000 distinct CDR3 sequences, roughly 15% seen once. Sample time point: newly diagnosed GD, antithyroid drugs for less than 3 months. The TCR library was made from RNA that had been extracted from PBMCs in TRIzol. The same sample was also used in a study of T cells in Graves' hyperthyroidism and ophthalmopathy.

Sample: peripheral blood mononuclear cells (PBMCs), taken at new diagnosis, from a patient treated with antithyroid drugs. These receptors were taken from a woman under 40 with Graves disease.

The V call is TRBV28, the J call TRBJ2-3; 11 bases are a match to TRBD2. V trimming: 7 bases; J trimming: 2 bases; junction bases outside the gene matches: 29. The CDR3 is 23 amino acids. Germline-derived CDR1 and CDR2 are MDHEN and SYDVKM. The CDR3 DNA sequence: TGTGCCAGCACACGATACAAGGGCGCTAGCGGGAGGTTAGGTGACGCAGACACAGATACGCAGTATTTT. Encoded protein: CASTRYKGASGRLGDADTDTQYF.

This clonotype was observed many times. The rearrangement uses TRBV3-1 and TRBJ2-7, with 8 bases aligning to TRBD2. The ends lost 4 bases at V and 3 bases at J; junction bases unmatched: 8. Germline CDR1 and CDR2: LGHDT and YNNKEL (reference sequence). CDR3 length: 15 amino acids. CDR3 sequence: CASSPGLARGYEQYF. The CDR3 region has the DNA TGTGCCAGCAGCCCCGGACTAGCTCGTGGCTACGAGCAGTACTTC.

In its sample, this clonotype was seen many times. The chain couples TRBV10-3 to TRBJ1-2, with D maybe TRBD1 (6 bases). The CDR3 has 13 amino acids. Germline loops: CDR1 ENHRY, CDR2 SYGVKD. V lost 10 bases, J lost 1 base, and 13 bases lay in between. CDR3: CATWQGSNYGYTF. The CDR3, as DNA: TGTGCCACATGGCAGGGGAGTAACTATGGCTACACCTTC.

The sample holds many counts of this clonotype. The chain couples TRBV6-1 to TRBJ1-2; TRBD1 matches at 8 bases. This CDR3 region has 18 residues. V gave up 8 bases and J gave up 4 bases; unmatched junction bases: 21. Looked up from germline, CDR1 is MNHNS and CDR2 is SASEGT. In DNA form, the CDR3 reads TGTGCCAGCGATCCTTCGGACAGGGCGTTTTCAGGAGGCTATGGCTACACCTTC. Translating it yields CASDPSDRAFSGGYGYTF.

This clonotype was counted at least ten times. The chain links TRBV15 to TRBJ2-7; D is possibly TRBD1 (6 bases). CDR3 size: 15 residues. Germline V gene lookup returns CDR1 LNHNV and CDR2 YYDKDF (reference sequence). V was clipped by 1 base and J by 5 bases, with 15 bases between them. The CDR3 here is CATSRALDRSNEQYF. The CDR3, as DNA: TGTGCCACCAGCAGAGCATTGGACAGAAGCAACGAGCAGTACTTC.

This clonotype was detected ten times or more. V usage is TRBV7-2 and J usage is TRBJ1-1; D remains unclear. The CDR3 is 13 amino acids. Trimming took 2 bases from V and 5 from J, leaving 9 bases between them. The germline CDR1 and CDR2 sequences are SGHTA and FQGNSA. This CDR3 reads CASSLSRGTEAFF. The CDR3 DNA reads as TGTGCCAGCAGCTTATCTCGGGGAACTGAAGCTTTCTTT.

V usage is TRBV5-8 and J usage is TRBJ2-7; tentatively, D is TRBD2 (7 bases). Trimming shortened V by 4 bases and J by 6 bases, and 14 bases separated the two germline ends. Germline V gene lookup returns CDR1 SGHTS and CDR2 YDEGEE. The CDR3 is made up of 13 amino acids. The CDR3: CASSRRRGGEQYF. CDR3 DNA: TGTGCCAGCAGCCGAAGAAGGGGGGGCGAGCAGTACTTC.

The sample holds a few counts of this clonotype. This rearrangement joins TRBV19 to TRBJ2-2; 9 bases are shared with TRBD2. CDR3 length: 17 residues. Unmatched junction bases numbered 6, after V lost 4 bases and J lost 0 bases. Germline assignment: CDR1 LNHDA and CDR2 SQIVND (reference sequence). The DNA of the CDR3 is TGTGCCAGTAGTACTAGCGGGGCCCGTTCGAACACCGGGGAGCTGTTTTTT. Its translation is CASSTSGARSNTGELFF.

The rearrangement uses TRBV29-1 and TRBJ1-1; no definite D call. CDR3 size: 13 residues. Germline CDR1 SQVTM, CDR2 ANQGSEA. V gave up 1 base and J gave up 1 base, with 7 bases separating them. The CDR3 bases are TGCAGCGTTGAAGTGCCTACGAACACTGAAGCTTTCTTT. Encoded protein: CSVEVPTNTEAFF.

This clonotype has ten or more counts. V and J are TRBV7-9 and TRBJ1-5; tentative D call: TRBD1 (5 bases). Germline V gene sequence: CDR1 SEHNR, CDR2 FQNEAQ (reference sequence). The CDR3 is 13 residues long. Trimming pared 5 bases from V and 5 bases from J, leaving 10 bases between. The CDR3 nucleotides read TGTGCCAGCAGCCGGACGGGGGATCAGCCCCAGCATTTT. Translated: CASSRTGDQPQHF.

This clonotype has a count of ten or more. V usage is TRBV14 and J usage is TRBJ1-4, with a weak D call TRBD1 (5 bases). CDR3 size: 15 residues. Germline V gene data show CDR1 as SGHDN and CDR2 as FVKESK. V lost 5 bases to trimming and J lost 4 bases, with 14 bases between them. The CDR3 nucleotides read TGTGCCAGCAGCAACCGAGGGGAGATTAATGAAAAACTGTTTTTT. It is translated as CASSNRGEINEKLFF.

On this clonotype: This could be a read error, since a much larger clone is one nucleotide away. Here the CDR3 DNA reads TGTGCCAGCGGTAGGCTAACAGGGCTATTCTCCTACAATGAGCAGTTCTTC. Translation gives CASGRLTGLFSYNEQFF. The chain employs TRBV28 and TRBJ2-1; D perhaps matches TRBD1 (6 bases). The CDR3 length is 17 residues. Germline-derived CDR1 and CDR2 are MDHEN and SYDVKM. Trimming cost V 8 bases and J 0 bases, with 20 bases left between them.

This clonotype was observed a few times. V usage is TRBV30 and J usage is TRBJ2-7; 11 nucleotides line up with TRBD2. V lost 4 bases, J lost 7 bases, and 9 bases stayed unmatched. Germline-derived CDR1 and CDR2 are GTSNPN and SVGIG (reference sequence). The CDR3 contains 14 residues. The CDR3 nucleotides read TGTGCCTGGAACCGACTAGCGGGACTAGGGGAGCAGTACTTC. It translates to CAWNRLAGLGEQYF.

This clonotype was recorded a few times. V is TRBV5-1 and J is TRBJ2-7; TRBD2 matches at 10 bases. Germline loops: CDR1 SGHRS, CDR2 YFSETQ. With V trimmed by 3 bases and J by 3 bases, 6 bases remained unmatched. This CDR3 has 15 residues. The CDR3 loop reads CASSSNSGRFYEQYF. The DNA of the CDR3 is TGCGCCAGCAGCTCAAATAGCGGGAGGTTCTACGAGCAGTACTTC.

This clonotype has at least ten counts. The rearrangement joins TRBV15 to TRBJ2-1; 7 positions match TRBD1. Germline V lookup: CDR1 LNHNV, CDR2 YYDKDF (reference sequence). After removal of 2 bases from V and 0 bases from J, the junction contained 1 base not matched to a gene. CDR3 length: 15 residues. CDR3: CATSRRDSSYNEQFF. The CDR3, as DNA: TGTGCCACCAGCAGAAGGGACAGCTCCTACAATGAGCAGTTCTTC.

This clonotype has ten or more counts. V usage is TRBV7-2 and J usage is TRBJ2-5; 7 bases are shared with TRBD2. CDR3 size: 15 residues. CDR1 is SGHTA, CDR2 FQGNSA, per germline. V was pared by 5 bases and J by 1 base, with 7 bases of the junction left unmatched. The DNA of the CDR3 is TGTGCCAGCAGCATAACCTCTAGCGGCCAAGAGACCCAGTACTTC. The encoded protein is CASSITSSGQETQYF.

V usage is TRBV25-1 and J usage is TRBJ1-6; D is unclear. Trimming pared 2 bases from V and 10 bases from J, leaving 9 bases between. CDR1 and CDR2 from the germline V gene are MGHDK and SYGVNS. The CDR3 runs 13 residues. This chain's CDR3 is CASSEILSSPLHF. The CDR3 DNA reads as TGTGCCAGCAGTGAAATCCTGAGCTCACCCCTCCACTTT.

The chain employs TRBV20-1 and TRBJ1-2; 7 bases are shared with TRBD1. Germline-derived CDR1 and CDR2 are DFQATT and SNEGSKA (reference sequence). This CDR3 is 12 amino acids long. V trimming: 6 bases; J trimming: 7 bases; junction bases outside the gene matches: 8. The DNA for the CDR3 is TGCAGTGCGAACAGGGGCATAACTGGCTACACCTTC. Translating it yields CSANRGITGYTF.

V gene TRBV6-1 combines with J gene TRBJ1-3, with D unclear. V lost 5 bases, J lost 6 bases, and 23 bases lay in between. The germline CDR1 and CDR2 sequences are MNHNS and SASEGT. The CDR3 contains 17 residues. The CDR3 reads CASSPYIGQKKENTIYF. The CDR3 nucleotides read TGTGCCAGCAGTCCCTACATAGGGCAGAAAAAAGAAAACACCATATATTTT.

This clonotype was observed a handful of times. The gene calls are TRBV28 and TRBJ2-7; 11 bases line up with TRBD1. Germline CDR1 MDHEN, CDR2 SYDVKM. The CDR3 sequence is 16 residues long. Trimming removed 6 bases from V and 6 bases from J; junction bases left unmatched: 13. CDR3 sequence (DNA): TGTGCCAGCAGAACGCCCCCGGGACAGGGGGGGCTCGAGCAGTACTTC. It translates to CASRTPPGQGGLEQYF.

J is TRBJ1-3 and V is TRBV20-1; D remains unclear. Germline V lookup: CDR1 DFQATT, CDR2 SNEGSKA (reference sequence). V shed 8 bases and J shed 1 base, with 15 bases lying between them. CDR3 length: 14 amino acids. CDR3: CSFSGSGSGNTIYF. The CDR3 coding sequence is TGCAGTTTTTCGGGGAGCGGGTCTGGAAACACCATATATTTT.

The chain links TRBV5-4 to TRBJ2-7, with TRBD2 matching over 7 bases. V shed 0 bases and J 3 bases; nucleotides not matched to a gene: 9. Germline CDR1 reads SGHNT; CDR2 reads YYREEE (reference sequence). The length of the CDR3 is 16 residues. Here the CDR3 reads CASSLAFGWGGYEQYF. The CDR3 bases are TGTGCCAGCAGCTTGGCCTTCGGGTGGGGGGGCTACGAGCAGTACTTC. Full variable domain (missing parts from reference TRBV5-4 and TRBJ2-7): ETGVTQSPTHLIKTRGQQVTLRCSSQSGHNTVSWYQQALGQGPQFIFQYYREEENGRGNFPPRFSGLQFPNYSSELNVNALELDDSALYLCASSLAFGWGGYEQYFGPGTRLTVT.

This clonotype occurred many times. The V call is TRBV30, the J call TRBJ2-5, with D possibly TRBD1 on 6 matching bases. This CDR3 comprises 13 residues. V was clipped by 6 bases and J by 2 bases, with 13 bases between them. Germline-derived CDR1 and CDR2 are GTSNPN and SVGIG (reference sequence). The CDR3 here is CACAPGEQETQYF. The CDR3 DNA follows: TGTGCCTGCGCCCCAGGGGAGCAAGAGACCCAGTACTTC.

This clonotype was recorded at least ten times. Here the CDR3 DNA reads TGTGCCAGCAGCCACCCGGACTGGTCCACAGATACGCAGTATTTT. This gives the protein CASSHPDWSTDTQYF. The chain recombines TRBV7-3 with TRBJ2-3, with D possibly TRBD2 on 5 matching bases. The germline gives CDR1 SGHTA, CDR2 FQGTGA. The ends were cut back, 5 bases at V and 2 bases at J, with 14 bases in the middle. CDR3 size: 15 residues.

This clonotype was seen repeatedly, ten times or more. The chain carries TRBV11-2 and TRBJ1-1; the D is unclear. Per germline, CDR1 SGHAT and CDR2 FQNNGV. The V end was cut by 4 bases, the J end by 0 bases, with 12 bases between. The CDR3 covers 15 residues. The CDR3: CASSYAQTMNTEAFF. The DNA of the CDR3 is TGTGCCAGCAGCTACGCCCAAACAATGAACACTGAAGCTTTCTTT. The complete variable domain, with remaining parts taken from reference TRBV11-2 and TRBJ1-1, reads EAGVAQSPRYKIIEKRQSVAFWCNPISGHATLYWYQQILGQGPKLLIQFQNNGVVDDSQLPKDRFSAERLKGVDSTLKIQPAKLEDSAVYLCASSYAQTMNTEAFFGQGTRLTVV.

There are many counts of this clonotype. The chain employs TRBV6-1 and TRBJ1-2; D remains unclear. The CDR3 has 16 amino acids. The ends were cut back, 11 bases at V and 0 bases at J, with 22 bases in the middle. Germline values: CDR1 MNHNS, CDR2 SASEGT. CDR3 nucleotide sequence: TGTGCCGGCATTGAAGATCGAAAGGGAGCTAACTATGGCTACACCTTC. Residues: CAGIEDRKGANYGYTF.